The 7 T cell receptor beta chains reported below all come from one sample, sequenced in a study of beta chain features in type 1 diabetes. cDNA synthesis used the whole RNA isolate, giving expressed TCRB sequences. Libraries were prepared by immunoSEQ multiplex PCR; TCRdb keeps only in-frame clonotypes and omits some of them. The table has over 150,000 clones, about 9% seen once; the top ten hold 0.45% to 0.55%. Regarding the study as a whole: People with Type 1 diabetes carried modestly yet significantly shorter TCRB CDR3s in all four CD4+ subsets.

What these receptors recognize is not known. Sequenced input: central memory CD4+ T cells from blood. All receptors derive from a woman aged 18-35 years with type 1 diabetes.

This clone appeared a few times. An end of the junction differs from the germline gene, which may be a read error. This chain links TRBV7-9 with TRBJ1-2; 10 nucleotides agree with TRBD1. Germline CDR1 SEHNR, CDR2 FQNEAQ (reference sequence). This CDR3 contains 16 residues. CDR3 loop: CASSPRTGGDVRGYTF. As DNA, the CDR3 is TGCGCCAGCAGCCCTCGGACAGGGGGGGATGTTCGTGGCTACACCTTC.

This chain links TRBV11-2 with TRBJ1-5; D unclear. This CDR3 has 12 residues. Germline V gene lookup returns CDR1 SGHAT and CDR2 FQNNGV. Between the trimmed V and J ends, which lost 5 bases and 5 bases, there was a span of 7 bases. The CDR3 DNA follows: TGTGCCAGCAGCCAAGTAGATCAGCCCCAGCATTTT. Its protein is CASSQVDQPQHF.

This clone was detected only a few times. Written as DNA, the CDR3 is TGCAGCGTTGCCGAACTCGTCCTCGGTAGCACAGATACGCAGTATTTT. Its protein is CSVAELVLGSTDTQYF. The chain has TRBV29-1 and TRBJ2-3; no firm D call. The CDR3 consists of 16 residues. Trimming pared 4 bases from V and 0 bases from J, leaving 17 bases between. CDR1 SQVTM and CDR2 ANQGSEA come from the germline V gene.

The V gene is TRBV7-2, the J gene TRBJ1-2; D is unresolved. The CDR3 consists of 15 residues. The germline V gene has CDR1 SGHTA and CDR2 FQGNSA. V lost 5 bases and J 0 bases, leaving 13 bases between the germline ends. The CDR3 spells CASSPDGRANYGYTF. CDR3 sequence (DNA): TGTGCCAGCAGCCCCGATGGGCGAGCTAACTATGGCTACACCTTC.

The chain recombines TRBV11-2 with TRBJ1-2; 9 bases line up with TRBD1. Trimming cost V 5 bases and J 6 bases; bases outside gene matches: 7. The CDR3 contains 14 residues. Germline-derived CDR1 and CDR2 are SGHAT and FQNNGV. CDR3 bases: TGTGCCAGCAGCGTACAGGGGGCCGGTGATGGCTACACCTTC. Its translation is CASSVQGAGDGYTF.

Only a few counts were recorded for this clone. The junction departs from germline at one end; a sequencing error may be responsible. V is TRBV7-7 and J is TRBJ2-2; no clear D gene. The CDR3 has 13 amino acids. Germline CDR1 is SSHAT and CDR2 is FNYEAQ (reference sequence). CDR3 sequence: CASKASAAGELFF. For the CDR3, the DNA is TGTGCTAGCAAGGCCTCGGCGGCCGGGGAGCTGTTTTTT.

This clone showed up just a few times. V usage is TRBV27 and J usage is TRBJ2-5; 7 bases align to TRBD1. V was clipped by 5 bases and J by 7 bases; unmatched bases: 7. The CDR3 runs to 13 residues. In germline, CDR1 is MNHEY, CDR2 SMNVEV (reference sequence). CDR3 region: CASSPPEGATQYF. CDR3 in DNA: TGTGCCAGCAGTCCCCCAGAGGGGGCGACCCAGTACTTC.